These 18 T cell receptor beta chains were sequenced from one sample in a study of shared clonotypes between healthy human individuals. This table comes from immunoSEQ multiplex PCR, and its TCRdb copy is limited to in-frame clones, with some not included. The sample consists of hundreds of thousands of clones, roughly 78% of them appearing once. Sample: memory CD4+ T cells sorted from blood. The subset: CD45RA-negative fraction. These receptors were taken from a woman aged 25 to 39 in good health.

The gene calls are TRBV5-1 and TRBJ2-7, with D tentatively TRBD1 (6 bases). From germline, CDR1 is SGHRS and CDR2 YFSETQ. The CDR3 covers 16 residues. Deletions cut 0 bases from V and 2 bases from J, with 15 bases between. The CDR3 bases are TGCGCCAGCAGCTTGGATACAGGGATAGGGACCTACGAGCAGTACTTC. As protein: CASSLDTGIGTYEQYF.

The V call is TRBV6-1, the J call TRBJ2-1; D is uncertain. V dropped 2 bases and J dropped 5 bases, with 16 bases sitting between them. CDR3 length equals 16 residues. Looked up from germline, CDR1 is MNHNS and CDR2 is SASEGT. Here the CDR3 reads CASSERRGQHNNEQFF. The DNA for the CDR3 is TGTGCCAGCAGTGAACGACGTGGGCAGCATAACAATGAGCAGTTCTTC.

This chain joins TRBV10-2 and TRBJ1-1; D not resolved. Trimming took 6 bases from V and 5 from J, leaving 16 bases between them. Germline V lookup: CDR1 WSHSY, CDR2 SAAADI. The CDR3 runs to 14 residues. The CDR3 coding sequence is TGCGCCAGCAGCCAGACCCGAGGGCAGACTGAAGCTTTCTTT. As protein: CASSQTRGQTEAFF.

This chain uses TRBV11-3 with TRBJ2-5, with 14 bases aligning to TRBD2. J lost 4 bases, V lost 4 bases, and 8 bases had no gene match. CDR3 length equals 17 residues. CDR1 is SGHNT, CDR2 YENEEA, per germline. The CDR3 reads CASSSGTSGRVGETQYF. The CDR3 bases are TGTGCCAGCAGCTCCGGGACTAGCGGGAGAGTGGGAGAGACCCAGTACTTC.

The chain has TRBV28 and TRBJ2-7; 11 bases match TRBD2. Germline CDR1 reads MDHEN; CDR2 reads SYDVKM. CDR3 length: 15 amino acids. V lost 6 bases and J lost 2; bases outside the gene matches: 6. Written as DNA, the CDR3 is TGTGCCAGCAGAGAGGGGACTAGCGGAACCTACGAGCAGTACTTC. It yields the protein CASREGTSGTYEQYF.

The V call is TRBV18, the J call TRBJ2-5; 9 positions match TRBD1. Germline V lookup: CDR1 KGHSH, CDR2 LQKENI. V was pared by 6 bases and J by 2 bases, with 1 base of the junction left unmatched. This CDR3 spans 13 amino acids. CDR3 amino acids: CASSGTGQETQYF. The CDR3 bases are TGTGCCAGCTCGGGGACAGGGCAAGAGACCCAGTACTTC. Full variable domain (outside the CDR3, taken from reference TRBV18 and TRBJ2-5): NAGVMQNPRHLVRRRGQEARLRCSPMKGHSHVYWYRQLPEEGLKFMVYLQKENIIDESGMPKERFSAEFPKEGPSILRIQQVVRGDSAAYFCASSGTGQETQYFGPGTRLLVL.

The chain combines TRBV19 with TRBJ2-7, with D perhaps matching TRBD1 or TRBD2 (5 bases each). Germline V gene sequence: CDR1 LNHDA, CDR2 SQIVND (reference sequence). With 4 bases removed from V and 0 bases from J, the gap between germline ends came to 10 bases. The CDR3 is 14 amino acids. The DNA for the CDR3 is TGTGCCAGTAGTACTGATGGGACCTCCTACGAGCAGTACTTC. This codes for CASSTDGTSYEQYF.

The chain links TRBV10-1 to TRBJ1-3; TRBD1 matches 7 bases. The CDR3 is made up of 17 amino acids. Looked up from germline, CDR1 is WNHNN and CDR2 is SYGVQD (reference sequence). After removal of 8 bases from V and 1 base from J, the junction contained 14 bases not matched to a gene. CDR3 nucleotide sequence: TGCGCCAGCGCGCTACTGGGACAGCCAAGATCTGGAAACACCATATATTTT. Its protein product is CASALLGQPRSGNTIYF.

This rearrangement joins TRBV6-1 to TRBJ2-7; TRBD2 matches 11 bases. The CDR3 contains 15 residues. Germline V gene sequence: CDR1 MNHNS, CDR2 SASEGT. J lost 4 bases, V lost 6 bases, and 8 bases had no gene match. CDR3 region: CASRDLGLADYEQYF. CDR3 sequence (DNA): TGTGCCAGCAGAGACCTGGGACTAGCGGATTACGAGCAGTACTTC.

V and J are TRBV28 and TRBJ2-7; D is undetermined. The CDR3 spans 11 residues. Per the germline V gene, CDR1 is MDHEN and CDR2 is SYDVKM. The V end was cut by 2 bases, the J end by 5 bases, with 4 bases between. The DNA of the CDR3 is TGTGCCAGCAGTTTAGCAGACGAGCAGTACTTC. This codes for CASSLADEQYF.

The chain links TRBV29-1 to TRBJ1-4; D is perhaps TRBD1 (6 bases). Trimming took off 5 bases at V and 8 bases at J, with 18 bases between the two ends. The CDR3 covers 14 residues. Germline V lookup: CDR1 SQVTM, CDR2 ANQGSEA. The CDR3 nucleotides are TGCAGCGTTATCCGACAGGCGGGGGAGGAAAAACTGTTTTTT. This sequence encodes CSVIRQAGEEKLFF.

The CDR3 DNA is TGTGCCAGCAGCATCGGACAGGGCTTAACCTACGAGCAGTACTTC. Its translation: CASSIGQGLTYEQYF. V usage is TRBV7-2 and J usage is TRBJ2-7, with TRBD1 identical over 8 bases. CDR1 is SGHTA, CDR2 FQGNSA, per germline. V lost 5 bases, J lost 2 bases, and 8 bases stayed unmatched. The CDR3 sequence is 15 residues long. The variable domain in full, with the rest retrieved from reference TRBV7-2 and TRBJ2-7, is GAGVSQSPSNKVTEKGKDVELRCDPISGHTALYWYRQSLGQGLEFLIYFQGNSAPDKSGLPSDRFSAERTGGSVSTLTIQRTQQEDSAVYLCASSIGQGLTYEQYFGPGTRLTVT.

J is TRBJ1-1 and V is TRBV6-1; D uncertain. The CDR3 has 13 residues. V dropped 0 bases and J dropped 3 bases, with 5 bases sitting between them. Germline lookup yields CDR1 MNHNS and CDR2 SASEGT. Written as DNA, the CDR3 is TGTGCCAGCAGTGAAGCAACCTACACTGAAGCTTTCTTT. Translated, it gives CASSEATYTEAFF.

The CDR3 loop reads CASSQGQGLDGYTF. The CDR3 DNA sequence: TGTGCCAGCAGCCAGGGACAGGGTCTAGATGGCTACACCTTC. The rearrangement links TRBV7-8 to TRBJ1-2, with 9 bases fitting TRBD1. The V and J ends lost 5 bases and 6 bases, in that order; junction bases with no gene match: 7. This CDR3 is built from 14 residues. Germline values: CDR1 SGHVS, CDR2 FQNEAQ. Full variable domain (outside the CDR3, taken from reference TRBV7-8 and TRBJ1-2): GAGVSQSPRYKVAKRGQDVALRCDPISGHVSLFWYQQALGQGPEFLTYFQNEAQLDKSGLPSDRFFAERPEGSVSTLKIQRTQQEDSAVYLCASSQGQGLDGYTFGSGTRLTVV.

A single count supports this clone. This chain connects TRBV2 to TRBJ2-5; D gene uncertain. Germline lookup yields CDR1 SNHLY and CDR2 FYNNEI. This CDR3 has 12 residues. V lost 7 bases and J lost 1, with 7 bases in between. The DNA of the CDR3 is TGTGCCAGCAAGAGTACCCAAGAGACCCAGTACTTC. Its translation is CASKSTQETQYF.

The chain carries TRBV7-2 and TRBJ1-3, with D maybe TRBD1 (5 bases). Germline CDR1 SGHTA, CDR2 FQGNSA. The germline V and J ends were trimmed by 1 base and 2 bases, with 9 bases remaining between them. The CDR3 is 15 amino acids. CDR3 amino acids: CASSLGSGTGNTIYF. The CDR3 DNA sequence: TGTGCCAGCAGCTTAGGGTCAGGGACTGGAAACACCATATATTTT.

The V gene is TRBV10-3, the J gene TRBJ2-7, with TRBD2 matching 7 bases. From germline, CDR1 is ENHRY and CDR2 SYGVKD. J lost 0 bases, V lost 2 bases, and 4 bases had no gene match. This CDR3 comprises 15 residues. Written as DNA, the CDR3 is TGTGCCATCAGTGAGGTGGCGGGAGCCTCCTACGAGCAGTACTTC. It specifies CAISEVAGASYEQYF.

The chain links TRBV2 to TRBJ2-7; 7 bases align to TRBD1. CDR1 is SNHLY and CDR2 is FYNNEI in the germline V gene. The CDR3 length is 15 residues. Trimming cost V 6 bases and J 0 bases; bases outside gene matches: 8. The CDR3 DNA sequence: TGTGCCAGCAGCCCTAGGGGGCCCAGCTCCTACGAGCAGTACTTC. Residues: CASSPRGPSSYEQYF.